A selection of T cell receptor beta chains follows, all from one sample in a study of cytomegalovirus exposure and HLA in healthy donors. TCRdb's copy holds only in-frame clones and misses some; the assay was immunoSEQ multiplex PCR. The sample comprises 100,000 to 150,000 clones, about 91% of which are singletons, and 1.2% rests with the top ten. The material sequenced was PBMCs. Every receptor here comes from a woman aged 18-30 years in good health and CMV-seronegative. Each CDR3 is given with its conserved first and last residue. The D gene is left open where the match is weak. Not all rows give a size; the values are once, few, many and, for expanded clones, a class.

j_gene | abundance | v_gene | d_gene | CDR3aa | CDR3nt
TRBJ1-2 | NA | TRBV19 | NA | CASNTKGLRLGYTF | TGTGCCAGTAACACCAAGGGACTCCGACTTGGCTACACCTTC
TRBJ2-1 | NA | TRBV4-1 | TRBD1 | CASRRTGYNEQFF | TGCGCCAGCAGGCGGACAGGTTACAATGAGCAGTTCTTC
TRBJ2-3 | NA | TRBV7-9 | TRBD2 | CASSFKLSGDVTDTQYF | TGTGCCAGCAGCTTTAAGCTTAGCGGGGACGTCACAGATACGCAGTATTTT
TRBJ1-6 | NA | TRBV10-3 | TRBD1 | CATVDRANSPLHF | TGTGCCACCGTTGACAGGGCGAATTCACCCCTCCACTTT
TRBJ1-1 | NA | TRBV6-1 | NA | CASRGGAERTEAFF | TGTGCCAGCAGAGGAGGGGCGGAGAGGACTGAAGCTTTCTTT
TRBJ2-3 | once | TRBV2 | TRBD2 | CASSEGLAGGIRTDTQYF | TGTGCCAGCAGTGAGGGACTAGCGGGGGGGATTCGCACAGATACGCAGTATTTT
TRBJ2-5 | NA | TRBV7-9 | TRBD2 | CASSEAGGTGTQYF | TGTGCCAGCAGTGAAGCGGGGGGCACAGGGACCCAGTACTTC
TRBJ1-5 | NA | TRBV6-1 | NA | CASSDPGYQPQHF | TGTGCCAGCAGTGACCCAGGGTACCAGCCCCAGCATTTT
TRBJ1-1 | NA | TRBV10-3 | NA | CAISEFGWAGRYTEAFF | TGTGCCATCAGTGAGTTTGGTTGGGCAGGGCGGTACACTGAAGCTTTCTTT
TRBJ1-1 | NA | TRBV18 | TRBD1 | CASSGQGDTEAFF | TGTGCCAGCTCAGGACAGGGTGACACTGAAGCTTTCTTT
TRBJ1-1 | NA | TRBV5-1 | NA | CASSSTFRGDEAFF | TGCGCCAGCAGCTCTACTTTCCGCGGAGACGAAGCTTTCTTT
TRBJ1-4 | few | TRBV28 | NA | CATQKHRRNEKLFF | TGTGCCACCCAGAAACACCGCCGCAATGAAAAACTGTTTTTT
TRBJ2-3 | NA | TRBV5-4 | NA | CASSSKGQGPDTQYF | TGTGCCAGCAGCAGCAAGGGGCAGGGGCCAGATACGCAGTATTTT
TRBJ1-5 | NA | TRBV6-5 | TRBD1 | CASSRTGVSNQPQHF | TGTGCCAGCAGCCGGACAGGGGTTAGCAATCAGCCCCAGCATTTT
TRBJ2-1 | NA | TRBV2 | TRBD1 | CASRPPGQSYNEQFF | TGTGCCAGCAGACCACCGGGACAGAGCTACAATGAGCAGTTCTTC
TRBJ2-6 | NA | TRBV9 | TRBD1 | CASSAPGTGSSGANVLTF | TGTGCCAGCAGCGCCCCCGGGACAGGGAGCTCTGGGGCCAACGTCCTGACTTTC
TRBJ1-5 | NA | TRBV5-8 | TRBD1 | CASSPTGGSNQPQHF | TGTGCCAGCAGCCCGACAGGGGGAAGCAATCAGCCCCAGCATTTT
TRBJ1-1 | once | TRBV11-2 | NA | CASSLGAGNTEAFF | TGTGCCAGCAGCTTAGGGGCGGGGAACACTGAAGCTTTCTTT
TRBJ2-1 | NA | TRBV7-3 | NA | CASSSRGGASYNEQFF | TGTGCCAGCAGTTCCAGGGGAGGGGCAAGTTACAATGAGCAGTTCTTC
TRBJ2-1 | NA | TRBV10-3 | TRBD2 | CAITAGGLDEQFF | TGTGCCATCACGGCGGGGGGGCTGGATGAGCAGTTCTTC
TRBJ2-3 | NA | TRBV4-1 | NA | CASSRLGADTQYF | TGCGCCAGCAGTAGGTTGGGGGCGGATACGCAGTATTTT
TRBJ2-5 | NA | TRBV21-1 | NA | CASSKEVPPRGFGETQYF | TGTGCCAGCAGCAAAGAAGTCCCCCCCAGGGGGTTTGGAGAGACCCAGTACTTC
TRBJ1-6 | NA | TRBV18 | NA | CASSPETGPNNSPLHF | TGTGCCAGCTCACCAGAAACAGGGCCTAATAATTCACCCCTCCACTTT
TRBJ2-3 | NA | TRBV5-1 | NA | CASSFLPRVEDTQYF | TGCGCCAGCAGCTTCCTTCCCCGCGTCGAGGATACGCAGTATTTT
TRBJ2-7 | NA | TRBV5-1 | NA | CASTDRRGEQYF | TGCGCCAGCACCGACCGTCGCGGGGAGCAGTACTTC
TRBJ2-6 | NA | TRBV5-6 | NA | CASSFPQSPGANVLTF | TGTGCCAGCAGCTTCCCGCAGTCCCCTGGGGCCAACGTCCTGACTTTC
TRBJ1-2 | once | TRBV7-9 | NA | CASSTEAYGYTF | TGTGCCAGCAGCACCGAGGCCTATGGCTACACCTTC
TRBJ1-6 | NA | TRBV7-8 | TRBD1 | CASSAQQGRIGSPLHF | TGTGCCAGCAGCGCACAACAGGGGCGGATTGGTTCACCCCTCCACTTT
TRBJ1-5 | NA | TRBV10-3 | NA | CAISEQGGNQPQHF | TGTGCCATCAGTGAGCAGGGTGGCAATCAGCCCCAGCATTTT
TRBJ2-1 | NA | TRBV5-6 | TRBD1 | CASSWTGDEQFF | TGTGCCAGCAGCTGGACAGGGGATGAGCAGTTCTTC
TRBJ1-1 | NA | TRBV7-9 | TRBD1 | CASSHLDRDLRAFF | TGTGCCAGCAGCCATCTCGACAGGGACCTGAGGGCTTTCTTT
TRBJ2-1 | NA | TRBV9 | TRBD2 | CASSVAPGTSGYNEQFF | TGTGCCAGCAGCGTAGCCCCGGGGACTAGCGGATACAATGAGCAGTTCTTC
TRBJ2-1 | NA | TRBV6-1 | TRBD1 | CASRDRGKSNNEQFF | TGTGCCAGCAGAGACAGGGGCAAGTCTAACAATGAGCAGTTCTTC
TRBJ2-7 | NA | TRBV6-1 | NA | CASIPAGLFGEQYF | TGTGCCAGCATACCGGCCGGGTTATTCGGCGAGCAGTACTTC
TRBJ1-5 | NA | TRBV19 | TRBD1 | CASSAWTGDGNQPQHF | TGTGCCAGTAGTGCCTGGACAGGGGATGGCAATCAGCCCCAGCATTTT
TRBJ2-7 | NA | TRBV5-1 | NA | CASSFHREGEQYF | TGCGCCAGCAGCTTCCACAGGGAGGGCGAGCAGTACTTC
TRBJ1-3 | NA | TRBV18 | NA | CASSSREYTIYF | TGTGCCAGCTCATCGAGGGAGTACACCATATATTTT
TRBJ1-3 | NA | TRBV29-1 | TRBD1 | CSVEDTWDRASGNTIYF | TGCAGCGTTGAAGATACCTGGGACAGGGCCTCTGGAAACACCATATATTTT
TRBJ1-2 | NA | TRBV19 | NA | CASSIYGQDSNYGYTF | TGTGCCAGTAGTATTTACGGGCAGGACAGCAACTATGGCTACACCTTC
TRBJ1-1 | NA | TRBV5-6 | TRBD1 | CASSFSGGPAFF | TGTGCCAGCAGCTTCTCAGGGGGCCCAGCTTTCTTT
TRBJ2-3 | NA | TRBV7-2 | NA | CASSLFSQTQYF | TGTGCCAGCAGCTTATTCAGTCAAACGCAGTATTTT
TRBJ1-6 | NA | TRBV5-6 | NA | CASSLEGVNSPLHF | TGTGCCAGCAGCTTGGAGGGGGTGAATTCACCCCTCCACTTT
TRBJ1-5 | NA | TRBV6-6 | NA | CASSYSNRDQPQHF | TGTGCCAGCAGTTACTCGAACAGGGATCAGCCCCAGCATTTT
TRBJ2-7 | once | TRBV19 | TRBD1 | CASSTLYKGGQPHEQYF | TGTGCCAGTAGTACTCTGTATAAAGGGGGCCAGCCCCACGAGCAGTACTTC
TRBJ1-1 | NA | TRBV19 | NA | CASSIGTSGEAFF | TGTGCCAGTAGTATCGGGACAAGTGGTGAAGCTTTCTTT
TRBJ1-3 | NA | TRBV19 | TRBD1 | CATYRGPGNTIYF | TGTGCCACGTACAGGGGGCCTGGAAACACCATATATTTT
TRBJ2-7 | NA | TRBV6-1 | TRBD1 | CASSEAGTGVYEQYF | TGTGCCAGCAGTGAAGCGGGGACAGGGGTTTACGAGCAGTACTTC
TRBJ1-2 | NA | TRBV25-1 | TRBD1 | CASSEYWDRGGYTF | TGTGCCAGCAGTGAATATTGGGACAGGGGTGGCTACACCTTC
TRBJ2-5 | NA | TRBV11-2 | TRBD2 | CASSLRLAGGQETQYF | TGTGCCAGCAGCCTCCGACTAGCGGGCGGACAAGAGACCCAGTACTTC
TRBJ1-1 | NA | TRBV2 | NA | CASRVANREAFF | TGTGCCAGCAGGGTCGCGAATCGAGAAGCTTTCTTT
TRBJ1-2 | NA | TRBV19 | TRBD1 | CASTWDRESAGYTF | TGTGCCAGTACCTGGGACAGGGAATCGGCTGGCTACACCTTC
TRBJ1-3 | NA | TRBV7-9 | NA | CASSLSGPSGNTIYF | TGTGCCAGCAGCTTATCGGGTCCTTCTGGAAACACCATATATTTT
TRBJ2-7 | NA | TRBV5-5 | NA | CASSDTIGGAYEQYF | TGTGCCAGCAGCGATACAATCGGAGGGGCCTACGAGCAGTACTTC